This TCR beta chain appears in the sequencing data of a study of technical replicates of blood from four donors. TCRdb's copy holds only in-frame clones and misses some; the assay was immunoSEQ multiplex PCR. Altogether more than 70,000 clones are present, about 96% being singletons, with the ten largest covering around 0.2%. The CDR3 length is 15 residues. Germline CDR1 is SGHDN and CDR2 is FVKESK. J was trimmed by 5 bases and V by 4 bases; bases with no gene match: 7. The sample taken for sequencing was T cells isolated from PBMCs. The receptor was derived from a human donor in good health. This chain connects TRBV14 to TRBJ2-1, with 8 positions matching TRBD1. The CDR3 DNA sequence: TGTGCCAGCAGCCGAAGGACAGGGCGAGACAATGAGCAGTTCTTC. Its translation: CASSRRTGRDNEQFF.